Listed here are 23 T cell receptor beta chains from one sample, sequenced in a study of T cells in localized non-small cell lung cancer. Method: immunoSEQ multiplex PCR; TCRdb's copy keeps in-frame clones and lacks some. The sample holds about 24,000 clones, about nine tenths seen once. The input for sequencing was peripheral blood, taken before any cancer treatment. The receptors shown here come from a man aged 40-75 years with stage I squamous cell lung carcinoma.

The DNA for the CDR3 is TGTGCCAGCAGCTCCGGCCCTAATAGCCCCAATGAGCAGTTCTTC. This encodes CASSSGPNSPNEQFF. This sequence joins TRBV7-2 and TRBJ2-1; D remains unclear. V was cut by 4 bases and J by 6 bases, with 16 bases left in between. The CDR3 is 15 amino acids. Germline V lookup: CDR1 SGHTA, CDR2 FQGNSA.

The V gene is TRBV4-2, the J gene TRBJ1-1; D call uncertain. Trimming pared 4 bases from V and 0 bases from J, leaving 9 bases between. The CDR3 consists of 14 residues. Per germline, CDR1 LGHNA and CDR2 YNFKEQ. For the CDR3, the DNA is TGTGCCAGCAGCCTCAGACATATGAACACTGAAGCTTTCTTT. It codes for CASSLRHMNTEAFF.

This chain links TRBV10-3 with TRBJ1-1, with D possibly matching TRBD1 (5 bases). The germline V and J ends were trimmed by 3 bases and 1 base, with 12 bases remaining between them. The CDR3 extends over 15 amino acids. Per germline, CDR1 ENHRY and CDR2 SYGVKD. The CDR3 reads CAISDRVDSNTEAFF. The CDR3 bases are TGTGCCATCAGTGACAGGGTGGATTCGAACACTGAAGCTTTCTTT.

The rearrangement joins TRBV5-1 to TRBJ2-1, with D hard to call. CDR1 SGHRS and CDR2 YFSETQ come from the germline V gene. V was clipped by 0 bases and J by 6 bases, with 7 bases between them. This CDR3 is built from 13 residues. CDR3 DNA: TGCGCCAGCAGCTTGGGTTCGGCCAATGAGCAGTTCTTC. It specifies CASSLGSANEQFF.

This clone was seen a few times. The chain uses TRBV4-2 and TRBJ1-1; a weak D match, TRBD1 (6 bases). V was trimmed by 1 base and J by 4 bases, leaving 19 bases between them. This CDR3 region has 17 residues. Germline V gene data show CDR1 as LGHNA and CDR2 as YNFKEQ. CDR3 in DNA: TGTGCCAGCAGCCAAGTCGATGGCGGGGGCACGGGCACTGAAGCTTTCTTT. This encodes CASSQVDGGGTGTEAFF.

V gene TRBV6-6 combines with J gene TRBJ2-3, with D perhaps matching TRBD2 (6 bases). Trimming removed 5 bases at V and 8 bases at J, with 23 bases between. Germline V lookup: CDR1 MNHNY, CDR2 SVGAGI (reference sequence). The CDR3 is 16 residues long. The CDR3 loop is CASSVRGRARNLTQYF. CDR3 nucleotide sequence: TGTGCCAGCAGTGTGCGGGGACGTGCAAGGAATCTTACGCAGTATTTT.

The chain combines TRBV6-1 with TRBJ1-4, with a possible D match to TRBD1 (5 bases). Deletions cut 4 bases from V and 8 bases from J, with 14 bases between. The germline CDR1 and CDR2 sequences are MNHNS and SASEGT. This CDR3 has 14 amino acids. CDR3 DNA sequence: TGTGCCAGCAGTGTACGGCCGGAGGGGGAAAAACTGTTTTTT. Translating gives CASSVRPEGEKLFF.

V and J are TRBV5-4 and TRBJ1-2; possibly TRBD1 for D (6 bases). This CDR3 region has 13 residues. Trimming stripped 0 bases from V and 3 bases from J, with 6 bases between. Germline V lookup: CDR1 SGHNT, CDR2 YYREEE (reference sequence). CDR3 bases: TGTGCCAGCAGCTTGGAGGGGGACTATGGCTACACCTTC. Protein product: CASSLEGDYGYTF. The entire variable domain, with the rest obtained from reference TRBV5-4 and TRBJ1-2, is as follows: ETGVTQSPTHLIKTRGQQVTLRCSSQSGHNTVSWYQQALGQGPQFIFQYYREEENGRGNFPPRFSGLQFPNYSSELNVNALELDDSALYLCASSLEGDYGYTFGSGTRLTVV.

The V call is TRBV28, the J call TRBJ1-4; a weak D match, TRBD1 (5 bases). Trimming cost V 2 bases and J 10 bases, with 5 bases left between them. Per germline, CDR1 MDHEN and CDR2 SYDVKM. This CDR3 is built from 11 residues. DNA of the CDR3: TGTGCCAGCAGTTTAGGGGGAAAACTGTTTTTT. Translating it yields CASSLGGKLFF.

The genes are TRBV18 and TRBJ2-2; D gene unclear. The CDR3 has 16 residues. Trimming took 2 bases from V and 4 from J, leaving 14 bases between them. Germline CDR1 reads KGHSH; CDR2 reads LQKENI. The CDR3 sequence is CASSPDGQASTGELFF. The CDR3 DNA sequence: TGTGCCAGCTCACCAGACGGGCAGGCCAGCACCGGGGAGCTGTTTTTT.

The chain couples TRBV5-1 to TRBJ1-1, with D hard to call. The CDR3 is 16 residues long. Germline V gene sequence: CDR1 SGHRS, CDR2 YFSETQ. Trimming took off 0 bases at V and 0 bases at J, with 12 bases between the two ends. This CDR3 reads CASSLGMTSMNTEAFF. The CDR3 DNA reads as TGCGCCAGCAGCTTGGGGATGACAAGCATGAACACTGAAGCTTTCTTT.

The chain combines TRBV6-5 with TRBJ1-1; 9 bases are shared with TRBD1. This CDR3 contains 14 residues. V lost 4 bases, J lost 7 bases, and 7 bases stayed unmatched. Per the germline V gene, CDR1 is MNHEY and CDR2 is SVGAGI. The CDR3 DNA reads TGTGCCAGCAGTTCACAGGGGGCAGCAAGTGAAGCTTTCTTT. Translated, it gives CASSSQGAASEAFF.

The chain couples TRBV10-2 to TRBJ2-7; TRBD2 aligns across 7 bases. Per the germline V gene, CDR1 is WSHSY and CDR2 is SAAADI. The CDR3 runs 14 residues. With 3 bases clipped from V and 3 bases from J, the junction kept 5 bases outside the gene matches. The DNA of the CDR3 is TGCGCCAGCAGTGATTTTCTAGCGGTCTACGAGCAGTACTTC. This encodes CASSDFLAVYEQYF.

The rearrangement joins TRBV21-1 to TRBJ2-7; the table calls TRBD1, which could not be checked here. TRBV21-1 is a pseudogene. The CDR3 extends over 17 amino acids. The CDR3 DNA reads TGTGCCAGCAGCAAAGAAGAGACAGGGGCAAGGGCCTACGAGCAGTACTTC. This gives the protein CASSKEETGARAYEQYF.

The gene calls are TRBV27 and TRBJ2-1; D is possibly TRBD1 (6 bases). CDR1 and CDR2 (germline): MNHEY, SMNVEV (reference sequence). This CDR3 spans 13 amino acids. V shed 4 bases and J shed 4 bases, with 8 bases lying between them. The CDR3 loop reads CASSWTAYNEQFF. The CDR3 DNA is TGTGCCAGCAGTTGGACAGCTTACAATGAGCAGTTCTTC.

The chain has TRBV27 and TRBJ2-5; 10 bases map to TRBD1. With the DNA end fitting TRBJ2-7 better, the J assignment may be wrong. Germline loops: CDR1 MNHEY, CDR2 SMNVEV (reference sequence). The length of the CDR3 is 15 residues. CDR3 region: CASSHLDRGAYEQYF. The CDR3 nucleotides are TGTGCCAGCAGCCACCTGGACAGGGGGGCCTACGAGCAGTACTTC.

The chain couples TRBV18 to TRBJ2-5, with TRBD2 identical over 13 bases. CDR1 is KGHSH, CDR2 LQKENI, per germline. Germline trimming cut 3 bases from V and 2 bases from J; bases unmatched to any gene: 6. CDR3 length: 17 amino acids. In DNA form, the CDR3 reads TGTGCCAGCTCACCGACTAGCGGGGGGTTAACGCAAGAGACCCAGTACTTC. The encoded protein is CASSPTSGGLTQETQYF.

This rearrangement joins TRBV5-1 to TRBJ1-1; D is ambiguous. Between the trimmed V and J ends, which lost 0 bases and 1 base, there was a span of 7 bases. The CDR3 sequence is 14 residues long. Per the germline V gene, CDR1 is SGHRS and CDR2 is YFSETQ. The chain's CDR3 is CASSLATGNTEAFF. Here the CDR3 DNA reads TGCGCCAGCAGCTTGGCAACGGGGAACACTGAAGCTTTCTTT.

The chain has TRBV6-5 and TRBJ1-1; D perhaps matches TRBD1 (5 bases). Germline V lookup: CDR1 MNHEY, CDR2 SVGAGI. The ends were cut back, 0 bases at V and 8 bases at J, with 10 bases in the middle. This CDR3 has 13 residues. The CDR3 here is CASSYSVRTEAFF. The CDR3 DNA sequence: TGTGCCAGCAGTTACTCGGTCAGGACAGAAGCTTTCTTT.

The CDR3 DNA is TGCGCCAGCAGCCATACAGGTGGCGACGAGCAGTACTTC. This sequence encodes CASSHTGGDEQYF. The gene calls are TRBV4-1 and TRBJ2-7; weak D call: TRBD1 (5 bases). The V and J ends lost 3 bases and 5 bases respectively, with 11 bases between them. Germline lookup yields CDR1 MGHRA and CDR2 YSYEKL. The CDR3 is 13 amino acids.

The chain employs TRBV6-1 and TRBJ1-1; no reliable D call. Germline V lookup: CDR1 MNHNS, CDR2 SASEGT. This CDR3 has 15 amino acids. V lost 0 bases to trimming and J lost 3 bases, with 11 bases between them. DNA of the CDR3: TGTGCCAGCAGTGAAGCCCGGAGCTGGGACACTGAAGCTTTCTTT. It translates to CASSEARSWDTEAFF.

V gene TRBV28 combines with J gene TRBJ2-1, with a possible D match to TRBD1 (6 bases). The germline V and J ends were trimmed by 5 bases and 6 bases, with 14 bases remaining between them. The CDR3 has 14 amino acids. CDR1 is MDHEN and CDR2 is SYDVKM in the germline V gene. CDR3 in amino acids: CASSINRAFNEQFF. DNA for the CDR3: TGTGCCAGCAGTATCAACAGGGCCTTCAATGAGCAGTTCTTC.

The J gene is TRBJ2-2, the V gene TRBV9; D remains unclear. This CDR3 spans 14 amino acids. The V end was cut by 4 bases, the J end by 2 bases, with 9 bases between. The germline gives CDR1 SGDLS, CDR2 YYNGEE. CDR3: CASSLPANTGELFF. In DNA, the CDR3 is TGTGCCAGCAGCCTCCCCGCCAACACCGGGGAGCTGTTTTTT.